In this sample, the clone carrying this T cell receptor (beta chain) turned up once. One end of the junction is discordant with germline, which a read error may explain. This was a deep-level run. Produced via immunoSEQ multiplex PCR; TCRdb's table is partial and in-frame only. The profile shows some 2,400,000 clones, under 97% of them singletons. The germline V gene encodes CDR1 ENHRY and CDR2 SYGVKD. The CDR3 sequence is 12 residues long. This entry comes from a study of shared clonotypes between healthy human individuals. The overall study: Each donor's CD8 memory used one plate, CD8 naive two, each CD4 subset three.

Sequenced: naive CD4+ T cells sorted from blood. Sample subset: CD45RA+ positively selected. This clonotype originated in a man younger than 30 in good health. The V and J genes are TRBV10-3 and TRBJ1-1; D is perhaps TRBD1 (6 bases). In DNA form, the CDR3 reads TGTGCCATCAGTGAGTCTCGACAGGCCCTCCTCTTT. Amino acid sequence: CAISESRQALLF.